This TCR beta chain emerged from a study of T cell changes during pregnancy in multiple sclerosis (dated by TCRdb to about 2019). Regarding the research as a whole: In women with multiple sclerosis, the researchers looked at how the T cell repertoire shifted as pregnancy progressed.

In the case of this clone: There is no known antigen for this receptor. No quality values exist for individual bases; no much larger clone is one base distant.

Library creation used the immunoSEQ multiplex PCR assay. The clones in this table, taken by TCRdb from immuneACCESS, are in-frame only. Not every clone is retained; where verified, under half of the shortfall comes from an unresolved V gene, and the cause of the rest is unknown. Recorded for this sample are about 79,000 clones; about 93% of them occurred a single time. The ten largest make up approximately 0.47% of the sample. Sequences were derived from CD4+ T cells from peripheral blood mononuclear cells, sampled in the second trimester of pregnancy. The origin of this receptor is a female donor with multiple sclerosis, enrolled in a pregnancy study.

The CDR3 reads CAWSAPNDRGRNGYTF. The sequenced DNA: TGTGCCTGGAGTGCCCCCAACGACAGGGGGCGGAATGGCTACACCTTC. The rearrangement combines TRBV30 with TRBJ1-2, with 10 bases in between that match TRBD1. Via the germline V gene (reference sequence), CDR1 is GTSNPN and CDR2 SVGIG. The CDR3 sequence holds 16 residues, the cysteine and phenylalanine included. Here the CDR3 DNA is all that survives: 48 bases in frame from base 1. V is pruned by 1 base and J by 6 bases, leaving 11 bases of the junction without a gene match.